The 11 T cell receptor beta chains presented below share a single source sample, sequenced in a study of OX40 agonist ivuxolimab in advanced cancers. Profiled with immunoSEQ multiplex PCR; TCRdb holds only in-frame clones, not every one. The sample carries about 62,000 clones, around 85% recorded once. Material: CD4+ or CD8+ T cells sorted from blood, obtained in a trial of the OX40 agonist ivuxolimab. Receptors originate from an adult with an advanced solid tumor such as melanoma, head and neck, liver or kidney cancer.

The chain uses TRBV4-1 and TRBJ2-3, with D possibly matching TRBD2 (5 bases). Germline loops: CDR1 MGHRA, CDR2 YSYEKL. V lost 0 bases and J lost 5, with 12 bases in between. The CDR3 runs 15 residues. The chain's CDR3 is CASSQEDRAGDTQYF. In nucleotides, the CDR3 is TGCGCCAGCAGCCAAGAAGATAGGGCGGGAGATACGCAGTATTTT.

V gene TRBV30 combines with J gene TRBJ2-7; D call uncertain. Trimming took 3 bases from V and 0 from J, leaving 12 bases between them. The CDR3 contains 14 residues. Germline lookup yields CDR1 GTSNPN and CDR2 SVGIG (reference sequence). The CDR3 loop is CAWRSGLSSYEQYF. The CDR3 DNA reads as TGTGCCTGGAGGTCTGGCCTTAGCTCCTACGAGCAGTACTTC. The full variable domain, in which reference TRBV30 and TRBJ2-7 provide the parts outside the CDR3, is SQTIHQWPATLVQPVGSPLSLECTVEGTSNPNLYWYRQAAGRGLQLLFYSVGIGQISSEVPQNLSASRPQDRQFILSSKKLLLSDSGFYLCAWRSGLSSYEQYFGPGTRLTVT.

The chain is built from TRBV6-1 and TRBJ2-5, with unresolved D. Trimming left V 7 bases short and J 0 bases short, with 15 bases between. Germline V CDR1 and CDR2: MNHNS, SASEGT. The CDR3 loop spans 15 amino acids. CDR3 DNA: TGTGCCAGCAACCACGTAGGCACGGACCAAGAGACCCAGTACTTC. It specifies CASNHVGTDQETQYF.

The chain uses TRBV18 and TRBJ2-7, with a possible D match to TRBD1 (5 bases). The germline gives CDR1 KGHSH, CDR2 LQKENI. The CDR3 has 15 residues. The V gene lost 4 bases and the J gene lost 5 bases, with 18 bases spanning the gap. CDR3 in DNA: TGTGCCAGCTCACTCCTTGGGTCTGGGGCTAACGAGCAGTACTTC. Translation: CASSLLGSGANEQYF.

The chain joins TRBV5-6 to TRBJ1-3, with unresolved D. V lost 4 bases and J lost 3, with 8 bases in between. This CDR3 region has 13 residues. CDR1 and CDR2 from the germline V gene are SGHDT and YYEEEE. The DNA of the CDR3 is TGTGCCAGCAGCGGCCCGAGTGGAAACACCATATATTTT. Protein: CASSGPSGNTIYF.

The chain carries TRBV7-8 and TRBJ2-1, with D hard to call. V gave up 1 base and J gave up 0 bases, with 13 bases separating them. The CDR3 extends over 17 amino acids. The germline gives CDR1 SGHVS, CDR2 FQNEAQ. CDR3 sequence: CASSLDRGSSSYNEQFF. The CDR3 DNA sequence: TGTGCCAGCAGCTTAGATCGCGGCTCTAGCTCCTACAATGAGCAGTTCTTC.

The chain carries TRBV7-8 and TRBJ2-5, with 7 bases identical to TRBD1. This CDR3 contains 15 residues. CDR1 and CDR2 (germline): SGHVS, FQNEAQ. Germline trimming cut 5 bases from V and 2 bases from J; bases unmatched to any gene: 8. CDR3 region: CASSPRSQGQETQYF. CDR3 DNA: TGTGCCAGCAGCCCTAGATCACAGGGGCAAGAGACCCAGTACTTC.

This clone was picked up a small number of times. The chain couples TRBV2 to TRBJ2-2; 8 bases are shared with TRBD1. Germline CDR1 reads SNHLY; CDR2 reads FYNNEI. The CDR3 extends over 16 amino acids. After removal of 6 bases from V and 5 bases from J, the junction contained 11 bases not matched to a gene. The CDR3 DNA reads as TGTGCCAGCAGCCCTGACAGGGGTAGCGTGACCGGGGAGCTGTTTTTT. Translated: CASSPDRGSVTGELFF.

The chain is built from TRBV7-9 and TRBJ2-2; 8 nucleotides agree with TRBD1. The length of the CDR3 is 17 residues. Losses at the gene ends were 4 bases for V and 0 bases for J; bases not matched to a gene: 7. The germline gives CDR1 SEHNR, CDR2 FQNEAQ (reference sequence). The CDR3 nucleotides are TGTGCCAGCAGCTCAGCCCCGGGACAGGCGAACACCGGGGAGCTGTTTTTT. It codes for CASSSAPGQANTGELFF.

The chain combines TRBV7-9 with TRBJ1-1, with D tentatively TRBD1 (5 bases). Germline lookup yields CDR1 SEHNR and CDR2 FQNEAQ (reference sequence). The ends were cut back, 5 bases at V and 1 base at J, with 20 bases in the middle. The CDR3 totals 17 residues. CDR3 coding DNA: TGTGCCAGCAGCCTGAGACAGACAAGTCAAGGGAACACTGAAGCTTTCTTT. Translating it yields CASSLRQTSQGNTEAFF.

This chain joins TRBV28 and TRBJ1-6; no clear D. The V and J ends lost 3 bases and 9 bases respectively, with 9 bases between them. The CDR3 extends over 13 amino acids. From germline, CDR1 is MDHEN and CDR2 SYDVKM. CDR3 DNA: TGTGCCAGCAGTTTGGTCGTTTCTTCACCCCTCCACTTT. This translates into CASSLVVSSPLHF. Complete variable domain (other parts from reference TRBV28 and TRBJ1-6): DVKVTQSSRYLVKRTGEKVFLECVQDMDHENMFWYRQDPGLGLRLIYFSYDVKMKEKGDIPEGYSVSREKKERFSLILESASTNQTSMYLCASSLVVSSPLHFGNGTRLTVT.